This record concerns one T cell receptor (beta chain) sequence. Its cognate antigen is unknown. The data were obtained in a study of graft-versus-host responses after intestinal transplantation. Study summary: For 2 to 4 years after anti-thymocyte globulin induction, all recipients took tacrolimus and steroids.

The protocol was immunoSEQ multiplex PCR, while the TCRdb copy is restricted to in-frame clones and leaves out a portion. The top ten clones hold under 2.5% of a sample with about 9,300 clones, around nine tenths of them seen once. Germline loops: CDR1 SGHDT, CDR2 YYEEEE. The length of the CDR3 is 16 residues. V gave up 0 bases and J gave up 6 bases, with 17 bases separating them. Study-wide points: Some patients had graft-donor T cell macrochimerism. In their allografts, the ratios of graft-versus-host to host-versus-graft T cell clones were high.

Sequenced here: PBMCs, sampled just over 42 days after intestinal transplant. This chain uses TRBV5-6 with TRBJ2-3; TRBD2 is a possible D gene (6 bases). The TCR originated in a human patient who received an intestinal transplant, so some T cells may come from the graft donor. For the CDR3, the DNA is TGTGCCAGCAGCTTGGAGGACGGGACTGGGGGGGATACGCAGTATTTT. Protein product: CASSLEDGTGGDTQYF.